Here is one T cell receptor (beta chain) with its context. Antigen unknown. Clones were sequenced by immunoSEQ multiplex PCR, and TCRdb holds only the in-frame ones, with some missing. The data contain over a million clones, around 78% of them singletons. These data are taken from a study of shared clonotypes between healthy human individuals. About the study: The study enrolled two women and a few men aged 18 to 49.

Notes on the study in general: Memory subsets generally showed smaller estimated richness than naive subsets did. Donor scarcity curtailed the genetic and exposure-history diversity represented herein. Only blood was sampled; tissue repertoires likely differ.

Germline V gene lookup returns CDR1 SGHVS and CDR2 FQNEAQ. The length of the CDR3 is 17 residues. V shed 5 bases, J shed 0 bases, and the junction held 12 bases outside the gene matches. The sequencing sample was made of memory CD4+ T cells from PBMCs. This sample's subset: CD45RA-negative fraction. This rearrangement joins TRBV7-8 to TRBJ1-1; the match to TRBD1 covers 7 bases. The sequence came from a man aged 18 to 35 in good health. Some clones in this sample may be carry-over from other donors' samples. The CDR3 sequence: CASSPRNRGFLNTEAFF. The CDR3 DNA sequence: TGTGCCAGCAGCCCCCGGAACAGGGGTTTCTTGAACACTGAAGCTTTCTTT.